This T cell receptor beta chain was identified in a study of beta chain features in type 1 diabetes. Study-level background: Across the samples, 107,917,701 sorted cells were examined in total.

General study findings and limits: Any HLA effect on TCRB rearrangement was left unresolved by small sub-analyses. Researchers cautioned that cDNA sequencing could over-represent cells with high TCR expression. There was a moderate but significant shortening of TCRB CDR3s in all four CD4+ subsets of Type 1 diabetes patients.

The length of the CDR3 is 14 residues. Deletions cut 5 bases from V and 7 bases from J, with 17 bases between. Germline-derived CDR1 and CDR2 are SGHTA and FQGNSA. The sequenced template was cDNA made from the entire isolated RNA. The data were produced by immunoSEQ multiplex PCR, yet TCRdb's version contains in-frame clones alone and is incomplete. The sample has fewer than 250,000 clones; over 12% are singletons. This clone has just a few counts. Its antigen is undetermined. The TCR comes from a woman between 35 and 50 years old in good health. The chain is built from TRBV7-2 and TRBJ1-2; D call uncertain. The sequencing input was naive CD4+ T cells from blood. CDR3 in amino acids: CASSHGFFGGGYTF. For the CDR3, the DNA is TGTGCCAGCAGCCACGGGTTTTTTGGAGGTGGCTACACCTTC.